The entry below describes one T cell receptor (beta chain). This clonotype was counted ten times or more. Its antigen is unknown. One base away there is no much larger clone; base qualities are not given. The sample comes from a study of Graves' ophthalmopathy and Graves' hyperthyroidism (dated by TCRdb to the late 2010s). The study in broad terms: Peripheral blood was collected at initial diagnosis, prior to any treatment. An independent validation cohort comprised 18 hyperthyroidism patients and 15 to 17 patients who later progressed from hyperthyroidism to ophthalmopathy. To explore V-J signatures distinguishing ophthalmopathy from hyperthyroidism, a discovery set of 100 patients (fewer than 45 ophthalmopathy, some 57 stable hyperthyroidism) was enrolled. After sampling, hyperthyroidism patients received methimazole starting at 30 mg daily, and ophthalmopathy patients received high-dose intravenous methylprednisolone. The study used signatures of the TCR beta repertoire to tell Graves' ophthalmopathy apart from Graves' hyperthyroidism and to predict which patients would progress to ophthalmopathy. In total, some 140 blood samples were TCR-sequenced: approximately 40 ophthalmopathy, some 75 hyperthyroidism and about 17 hyperthyroidism-to-ophthalmopathy patients. In more than five hyperthyroidism patients, T-cell repertoires of thyroid tissue and blood were compared. The 100 or so discovery patients were divided at random into training and test sets in a 7:3 ratio.

From cysteine to phenylalanine, the CDR3 is 15 amino acids long. Solely the CDR3 DNA is kept, with 45 bases framed from the first base. V has 3 bases trimmed and J has 7 bases trimmed; junction bases matching no gene number 8. CDR1 and CDR2, per the germline V gene (reference sequence), are LNHNV and YYDKDF. Hyperthyroidism was defined as stable when no progression to ophthalmopathy occurred within 18 months of follow-up. The hyperthyroidism patients were 18 to 65 years old and newly diagnosed, with a disease duration of less than 2 months. Patients with other autoimmune diseases, uncontrolled infections, pregnancy or lactation were excluded. Clinical symptoms, serum thyroxine, TRAb, thyroid ultrasound and orbital computed tomography were used for diagnosis. PBMCs were isolated from about 10 ml of fresh peripheral blood by Ficoll-Paque density gradient centrifugation. Total RNA was extracted with Trizol reagent and quality-checked on an Agilent 2100 Bioanalyzer.

For repertoire sequencing, TCR beta CDR3 regions were amplified from RNA transcripts. The first round was an RT-PCR using HTBI primers with the Qiagen OneStep RT-PCR kit, and this first round was followed by a second-round multiplex PCR, then size selection and purification. The libraries underwent paired-end sequencing with 100 bp reads on an Illumina HiSeq2000. The source study handled its data this way. SOAPnuke was used to process the reads, removing any read that contained adapters or uncalled bases, had a mean Phred below 15, or lacked an exact match to the constant primer or identifier. COPE v1.2.5 was used to merge high-quality paired reads. Each unique nucleotide sequence was treated as a clonotype, and MiTCR v1.1 was used to align the clonotypes to the IMGT TRB V, D and J references. Only V-J combinations with frequency above 0.0001 were analysed, covering over 99% of repertoires. For each V-J combination, a TCR clonal expansion and chaos score was defined as the ratio of F50 clonal expansion to chaos observed in the TCRdist matrix. Welch's t-statistics and random forest were used to reduce features to 13 V-J combinations, which were fed into a naive Bayes classifier. Thyroid-blood repertoire similarity was quantified with the Morisita-Horn index. TCRdb reworked the public reads: Q25 trimming with fastp, MiXCR clone assembly, productive beta chains retained. Rows are unified per CDR3 protein, each entry keeping the most common DNA and genes. None of the V and J calls come from the authors' own analysis; TCRdb made them. This sample holds roughly 410,000 distinct CDR3 sequences; approximately 15% were observed only once. The ten largest make up about 7.3% of the sample.

What the study reported, not specific to this receptor: In validation, the model predicted ophthalmopathy progression with about 70% sensitivity and 72.22% specificity; some 13 predicted patients were CT-confirmed with GO in a median of around 6.5 months. Most expanded thyroid clonotypes with frequency above 0.001 were also detected in blood, suggesting blood repertoires may reflect the thyroid immune response. Sample size was not statistically predetermined, and group allocation was not concealed from the investigators. The 13-signature model separated ophthalmopathy from stable hyperthyroidism with 85% to 90% sensitivity and 81.08% specificity in cross-validation, and 80%/75% in the test set.

The clonotype originates from a woman younger than 35 with stable Graves' hyperthyroidism. Donor details come from another sample of the same person, matched by shared clones. The sample was peripheral blood. Recombination connected TRBV15 to TRBJ1-4; a stretch of 7 junction bases matches TRBD1. The DNA sequence follows: TGTGCCACCAGCAGCCCCGACAGGGACAGTGAAAAACTGTTTTTT. This codes for CATSSPDRDSEKLFF.